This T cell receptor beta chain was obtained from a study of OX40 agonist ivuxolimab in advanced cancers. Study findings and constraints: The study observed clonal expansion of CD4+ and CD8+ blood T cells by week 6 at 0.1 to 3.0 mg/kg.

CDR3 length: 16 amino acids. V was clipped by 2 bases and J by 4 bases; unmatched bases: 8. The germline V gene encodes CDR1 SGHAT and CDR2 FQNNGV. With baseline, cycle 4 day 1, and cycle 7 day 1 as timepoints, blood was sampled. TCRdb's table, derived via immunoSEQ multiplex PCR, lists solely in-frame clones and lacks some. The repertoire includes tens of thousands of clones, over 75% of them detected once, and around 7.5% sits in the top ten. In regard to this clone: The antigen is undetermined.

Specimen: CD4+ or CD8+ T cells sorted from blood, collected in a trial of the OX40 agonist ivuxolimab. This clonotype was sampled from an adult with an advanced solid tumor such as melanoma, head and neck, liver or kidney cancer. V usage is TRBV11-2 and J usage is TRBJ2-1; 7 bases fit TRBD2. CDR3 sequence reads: CASSLRESGTYNEQFF. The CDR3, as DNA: TGTGCCAGCAGCTTAAGAGAAAGCGGGACGTACAATGAGCAGTTCTTC.